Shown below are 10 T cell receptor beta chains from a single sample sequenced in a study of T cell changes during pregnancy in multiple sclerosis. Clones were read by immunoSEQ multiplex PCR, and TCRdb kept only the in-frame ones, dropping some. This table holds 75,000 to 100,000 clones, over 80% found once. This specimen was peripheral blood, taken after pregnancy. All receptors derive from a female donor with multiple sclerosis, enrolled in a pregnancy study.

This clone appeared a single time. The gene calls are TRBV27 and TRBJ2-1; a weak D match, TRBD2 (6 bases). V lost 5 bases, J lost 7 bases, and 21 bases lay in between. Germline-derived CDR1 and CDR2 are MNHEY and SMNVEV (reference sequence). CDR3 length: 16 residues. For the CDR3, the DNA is TGTGCCAGCAGTATCCTGGGGGGATCACCACGAAATGAGCAGTTCTTC. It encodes CASSILGGSPRNEQFF.

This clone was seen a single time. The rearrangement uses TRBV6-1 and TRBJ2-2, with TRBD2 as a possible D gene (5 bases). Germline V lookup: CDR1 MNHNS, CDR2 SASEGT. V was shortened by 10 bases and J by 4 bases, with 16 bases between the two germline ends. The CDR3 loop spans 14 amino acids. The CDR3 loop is CATPLQRRTGELFF. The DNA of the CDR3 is TGTGCCACCCCTCTGCAGCGGCGCACCGGGGAGCTGTTTTTT.

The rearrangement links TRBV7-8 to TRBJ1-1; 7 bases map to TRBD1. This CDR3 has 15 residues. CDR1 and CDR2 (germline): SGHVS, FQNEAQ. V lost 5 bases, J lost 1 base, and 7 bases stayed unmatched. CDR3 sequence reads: CASSLSGTANTEAFF. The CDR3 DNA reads TGTGCCAGCAGCCTTTCCGGGACAGCGAACACTGAAGCTTTCTTT. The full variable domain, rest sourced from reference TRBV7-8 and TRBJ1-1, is GAGVSQSPRYKVAKRGQDVALRCDPISGHVSLFWYQQALGQGPEFLTYFQNEAQLDKSGLPSDRFFAERPEGSVSTLKIQRTQQEDSAVYLCASSLSGTANTEAFFGQGTRLTVV.

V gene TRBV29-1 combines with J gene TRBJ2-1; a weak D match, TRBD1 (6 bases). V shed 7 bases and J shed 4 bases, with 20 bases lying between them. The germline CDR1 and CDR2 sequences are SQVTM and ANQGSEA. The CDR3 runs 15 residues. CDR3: CSGQDRRILYNEQFF. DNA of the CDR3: TGCAGCGGTCAGGACAGAAGGATTTTGTACAATGAGCAGTTCTTC.

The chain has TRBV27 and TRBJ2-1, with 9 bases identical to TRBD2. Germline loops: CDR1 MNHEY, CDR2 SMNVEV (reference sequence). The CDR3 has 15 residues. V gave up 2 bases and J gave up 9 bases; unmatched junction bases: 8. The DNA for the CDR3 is TGTGCCAGCAGTTTAGGTGCGGGAGGGCCGGTTGAGCAGTTCTTC. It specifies CASSLGAGGPVEQFF.

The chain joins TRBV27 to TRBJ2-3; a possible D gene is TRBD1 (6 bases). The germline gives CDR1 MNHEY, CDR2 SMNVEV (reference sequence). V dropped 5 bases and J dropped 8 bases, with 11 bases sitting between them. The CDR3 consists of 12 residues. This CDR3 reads CASSGGHGTQYF. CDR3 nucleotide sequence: TGTGCCAGCAGTGGGGGACATGGTACGCAGTATTTT.

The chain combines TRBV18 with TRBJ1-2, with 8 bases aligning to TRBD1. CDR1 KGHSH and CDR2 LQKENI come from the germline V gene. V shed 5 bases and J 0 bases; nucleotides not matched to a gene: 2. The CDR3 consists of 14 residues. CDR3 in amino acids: CASSLQGANYGYTF. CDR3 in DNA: TGTGCCAGCTCATTACAGGGGGCTAACTATGGCTACACCTTC.

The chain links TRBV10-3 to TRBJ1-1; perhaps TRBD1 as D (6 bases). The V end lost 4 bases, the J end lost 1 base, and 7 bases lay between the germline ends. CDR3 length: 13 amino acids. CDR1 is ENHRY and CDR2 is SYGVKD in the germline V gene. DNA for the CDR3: TGTGCCATCAGTGGACAGGCGAACACTGAAGCTTTCTTT. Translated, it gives CAISGQANTEAFF.

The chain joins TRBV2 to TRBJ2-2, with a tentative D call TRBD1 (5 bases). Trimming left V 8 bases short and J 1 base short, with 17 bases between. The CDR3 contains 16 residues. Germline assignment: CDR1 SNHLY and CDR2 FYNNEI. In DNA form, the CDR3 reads TGTGCCAGCGCCGCCGAGGCAGGGCGGAACACCGGGGAGCTGTTTTTT. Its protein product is CASAAEAGRNTGELFF.

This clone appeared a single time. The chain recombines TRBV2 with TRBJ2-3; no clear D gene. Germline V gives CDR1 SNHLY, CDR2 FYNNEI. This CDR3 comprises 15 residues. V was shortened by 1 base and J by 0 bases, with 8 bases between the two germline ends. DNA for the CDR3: TGTGCCAGCAGTGAAGGGTTAGTTAGCACAGATACGCAGTATTTT. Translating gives CASSEGLVSTDTQYF.